This entry concerns a single TCR beta chain. Its antigen is still unknown. The junction departs from the called germline gene at one end, perhaps through a read error. This sample was included in a study of human T cells and chemical hapten exposure. Overall study results and limits: More PT1 expanded TCRs went with higher patch test scores.

TCRdb reanalysed the RACE reads using MiXCR and keeps one entry per CDR3 protein. The data hold about 170,000 distinct CDR3 sequences, with roughly a quarter observed a single time. Described time point: patch test 3, about 24 weeks after DPC sensitization. The treatment denotes: therapeutic diphenylcyclopropenone sensitization with weekly scalp DPC. This clonotype originated in a woman younger than 35 with alopecia areata. Some clones in this sample may be carry-over from other donors' samples. Sample: whole blood, taken in connection with sensitization to the hapten diphenylcyclopropenone (DPC).

The DNA for the CDR3 is TGTGCTAGCAGCTGCCCCGGGGTGAACAATGAGCAGTTCTTC. Translating it yields CASSCPGVNNEQFF. The chain carries TRBV7-7 and TRBJ2-1; possible D gene TRBD2, 5 bases. Germline V gene sequence: CDR1 SSHAT, CDR2 FNYEAQ (reference sequence). This CDR3 is 14 amino acids long.